These T cell receptor beta chains were read from a single sample in a study of T cell repertoires in cytomegalovirus infection. TCRdb independently ran MiXCR on the reads; one entry per CDR3 protein. The sample lists almost 500,000 distinct CDR3 sequences, around 11% occurring once. The specimen sequenced was PBMCs. Every receptor here comes from a human donor in good health (CMV status not recorded). Some clones in this sample may be carry-over from other donors' samples. Each CDR3 is given with its conserved first and last residue. A D gene is named only where the DNA matches it firmly. Some rows have no size entry. The others give once, few or many, or a class for an expanded clone.

>.|TRBJ1-4|many|TRBV7-9
TGTGCCAGCAGCCCTCGCAGGAGCAATGAAAAACTGTTTTTT
CASSPRRSNEKLFF
>TRBD1|TRBJ1-1|many|TRBV12-3/TRBV12-4
TGTGCCAGCAGTTTAGGTTCAGGGGGAGGGATAGGGCGAGCTTTCTTT
CASSLGSGGGIGRAFF
>TRBD2|TRBJ2-2|few|TRBV12-3/TRBV12-4
TGTGCCAGCAGGACTAGCGGGGGGATCGGGGAGCTGTTTTTT
CASRTSGGIGELFF
>.|TRBJ1-2|few|TRBV29-1
TGCAGCGTTGAACCGACCTATGGCTACACCTTC
CSVEPTYGYTF
>.|TRBJ1-2|.|TRBV20-1
TGCAGTGCACAAGACAGAATCTATGGCTACACCTTC
CSAQDRIYGYTF
>.|TRBJ1-3|many|TRBV7-8
TGTGCCAGCAGTAATTCGCCTAGCTCTGGAAACACCATATATTTT
CASSNSPSSGNTIYF
>TRBD2|TRBJ2-2|many|TRBV19
TGTGCCAGTAGTATCGGGACTAGCGGGATAACCGGGGAGCTGTTTTTT
CASSIGTSGITGELFF
>.|TRBJ1-1|many|TRBV7-4
TGTGCCAGCAGCTTAGCCCGGCCGTTTCTGGGGCCAGCTGAAGCTTTCTTT
CASSLARPFLGPAEAFF
>TRBD2|TRBJ2-7|many|TRBV4-2
TGTGCCAGCAGCCAAGGTTTGGATAGCGGGAGGGCCGCGGACGAGCAGTACTTC
CASSQGLDSGRAADEQYF
>.|TRBJ2-5|many|TRBV15
TGTGCCACCAGCAGCAGGGGAGGTTCCCAAGAGACCCAGTACTTC
CATSSRGGSQETQYF
>.|TRBJ1-1|.|TRBV29-1
TGCAGCGTTGAAGGGTTAGATATGAACACTGAAGCTTTCTTT
CSVEGLDMNTEAFF
>.|TRBJ2-5|.|TRBV19
TGTGCCAGTAGTCGAATTAGGACCCTGCAAGAGACCCAGTACTTC
CASSRIRTLQETQYF